Below, 5 T cell receptor beta chains from the same sample are listed, as sequenced in a study of blood T cell repertoires in COVID-19. The repertoire was sequenced with immunoSEQ multiplex PCR; TCRdb's copy has only in-frame clones and lacks some. This sample has 68,000 or so clones; around 91% occur once, and the top ten carry 2.5% to 3%. The sequencing input was peripheral blood. The origin of the receptors is a man aged 45-65 years with acute or convalescent COVID-19.

V usage is TRBV5-1 and J usage is TRBJ1-2; 9 bases agree with TRBD1. The junction had 8 bases not matched to a gene; V was cut back by 1 base and J by 1 base. The CDR3 spans 17 residues. Germline V lookup: CDR1 SGHRS, CDR2 YFSETQ. CDR3 bases: TGCGCCAGCAGCTTGTCCCAGACAGGGGGAATTAACTATGGCTACACCTTC. This encodes CASSLSQTGGINYGYTF.

The chain recombines TRBV2 with TRBJ2-2; no clear D. The V gene's germline CDR1 is SNHLY and CDR2 FYNNEI. The CDR3 runs to 14 residues. V was clipped by 2 bases and J by 6 bases, with 10 bases between them. CDR3 residues: CASSETLGAGELFF. CDR3 coding DNA: TGTGCCAGCAGTGAAACTCTGGGCGCCGGGGAGCTGTTTTTT.

The chain couples TRBV24-1 to TRBJ2-1; D possibly corresponds to TRBD2 (5 bases). Germline V gives CDR1 KGHDR, CDR2 SFDVKD. V lost 4 bases to trimming and J lost 0 bases, with 12 bases between them. The CDR3 spans 16 residues. The DNA for the CDR3 is TGTGCCACCAGTGACGCGGACTCCGCCTCCTACAATGAGCAGTTCTTC. Its translation: CATSDADSASYNEQFF.

The chain recombines TRBV11-2 with TRBJ1-2; 9 bases fit TRBD1. Germline V CDR1 and CDR2: SGHAT, FQNNGV. After removal of 2 bases from V and 8 bases from J, the junction contained 12 bases not matched to a gene. This CDR3 spans 16 amino acids. The CDR3 nucleotides are TGTGCCAGCAGCTTACGGAGTAACGGGACAGGGAAGGGCTACACCTTC. Residues: CASSLRSNGTGKGYTF.

This chain connects TRBV9 to TRBJ1-2; possible D gene TRBD1, 5 bases. Trimming cost V 0 bases and J 4 bases, with 13 bases left between them. CDR1 SGDLS and CDR2 YYNGEE come from the germline V gene. The CDR3 covers 15 residues. The DNA of the CDR3 is TGTGCCAGCAGCGTAGGGTCCGACAGTATCTATGGCTACACCTTC. This codes for CASSVGSDSIYGYTF.